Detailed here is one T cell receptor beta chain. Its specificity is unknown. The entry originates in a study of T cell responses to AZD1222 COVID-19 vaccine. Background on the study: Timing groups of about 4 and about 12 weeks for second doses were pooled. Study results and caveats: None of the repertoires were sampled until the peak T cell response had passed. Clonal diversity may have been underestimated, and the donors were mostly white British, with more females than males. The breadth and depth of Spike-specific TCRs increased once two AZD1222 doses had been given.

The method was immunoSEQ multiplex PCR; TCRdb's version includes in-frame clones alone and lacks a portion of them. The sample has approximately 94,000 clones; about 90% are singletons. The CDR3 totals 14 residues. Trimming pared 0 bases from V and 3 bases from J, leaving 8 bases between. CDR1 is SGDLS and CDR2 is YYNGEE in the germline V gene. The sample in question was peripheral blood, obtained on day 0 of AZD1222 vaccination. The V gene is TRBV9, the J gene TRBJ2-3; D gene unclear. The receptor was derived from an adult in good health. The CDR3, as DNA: TGTGCCAGCAGCGTAGGGCCCGGGACAGATACGCAGTATTTT. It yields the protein CASSVGPGTDTQYF.